The T cell receptor (beta chain) under discussion was sequenced for a study of T cells after yellow fever vaccination. Template switching by 5'RACE produced TCR cDNA, adding a universal primer site and UMIs. TCRdb recomputed calls from the 5' RACE reads with MiXCR, one row per CDR3 protein. The table lists around 300,000 distinct CDR3 sequences, approximately 4% of them singletons. Germline lookup yields CDR1 SGHRS and CDR2 YFSETQ. The CDR3 is 14 amino acids. The V and J ends lost 0 bases and 12 bases, in that order; junction bases with no gene match: 4. The sequencing here drew on PBMCs, taken 5 days after the yellow fever booster vaccination. This chain uses TRBV5-1 with TRBJ2-1; 12 bases are a match to TRBD1. The receptor comes from a man aged 18 to 30 who received the YFV17D yellow fever vaccine. CDR3 residues: CASSLEGQGAWQFF. The CDR3 coding sequence is TGCGCCAGCAGCTTGGAGGGACAGGGGGCTTGGCAGTTCTTC. Drawing the rest from reference TRBV5-1 and TRBJ2-1, the complete variable domain is KAGVTQTPRYLIKTRGQQVTLSCSPISGHRSVSWYQQTPGQGLQFLFEYFSETQRNKGNFPGRFSGRQFSNSRSEMNVSTLELGDSALYLCASSLEGQGAWQFFGPGTRLTVL.